The 17 T cell receptor beta chains listed next were all sequenced from one sample in a study of T cell clonality in common variable immunodeficiency. TCRdb's table, derived via immunoSEQ multiplex PCR, lists solely in-frame clones and lacks some. The sample offers about 19,000 clones and no singletons, the top ten holding over 6.5%. Their target antigens are unknown. Regarding the study as a whole: Reportedly, TCR beta sequences from common variable immunodeficiency showed fewer deletions and N-nucleotide insertions.

The source material was peripheral blood mononuclear cells. Receptor source: a human donor with common variable immunodeficiency.

This clone is medium-sized within its sample. The read stops 3 residues short of the end of the CDR3; the missing end is completed from the germline J gene. This chain links TRBV5-1 with TRBJ2-5; D unresolved. The CDR3 length is 11 residues. The germline V gene encodes CDR1 SGHRS and CDR2 YFSETQ. V lost 2 bases and J lost 4, with 3 bases in between. CDR3 DNA, as far as it was read: TGCGCCAGCAGCTTTCGAGAGACC. As protein: CASSFRET. The entire CDR3 protein reads CASSFRETQYF.

This clone was observed at least ten times. The read gets to within 3 residues of the CDR3 end, and the germline J gene fills in the rest. The chain recombines TRBV2 with TRBJ1-2; possibly TRBD1 for D (6 bases). Germline values: CDR1 SNHLY, CDR2 FYNNEI. V lost 4 bases and J 6 bases, leaving 12 bases between the germline ends. CDR3 size: 13 residues. CDR3 bases read: TGTGCCAGCAGTGGTCAGGGGAGGGATGGC. As protein: CASSGQGRDG. The whole CDR3 sequence is CASSGQGRDGYTF.

This clone has only a few counts. With the read ending 3 residues before the CDR3 end, the germline J gene is used to fill in that end. This chain joins TRBV7-9 and TRBJ1-4; TRBD1 matches at 8 bases. Trimming at V came to 5 bases and at J to 8 bases, leaving 7 bases not matched to a gene. The CDR3 runs to 14 residues. Germline V lookup: CDR1 SEHNR, CDR2 FQNEAQ (reference sequence). CDR3 residues: CASSQDRVGEKLFF. The sequenced CDR3 bases are TGTGCCAGCAGCCAGGACAGGGTGGGGGAAAAA.

On this clone itself: The read terminates 3 residues before the CDR3 end, so the remaining end is supplied by the germline J gene. The chain uses TRBV18 and TRBJ2-1; 9 bases map to TRBD1. V lost 3 bases and J lost 3; bases outside the gene matches: 6. The CDR3 runs to 16 residues. Germline CDR1 is KGHSH and CDR2 is LQKENI. This CDR3 reads CASSPPGTGFYNEQFF. The sequenced part of the CDR3 DNA is TGTGCCAGCTCACCCCCCGGGACAGGGTTCTACAATGAG.

With respect to this clone: The sequenced fragment ends 3 residues before the CDR3 boundary, so the rest is inferred from the germline J gene. The chain combines TRBV20-1 with TRBJ2-1, with D uncertain. CDR1 DFQATT and CDR2 SNEGSKA come from the germline V gene (reference sequence). This CDR3 is built from 14 residues. The germline V and J ends were trimmed by 6 bases and 2 bases, with 14 bases remaining between them. CDR3 bases read: TGCAGTGCGCCCGTGAAAGCCCCCTACAATGAG. Translation: CSAPVKAPYNE. The complete CDR3 reads CSAPVKAPYNEQFF.

To note about this clone: The read terminates 3 residues before the CDR3 end, so the remaining end is supplied by the germline J gene. The V call is TRBV6-2 or TRBV6-3, the J call TRBJ2-5, with TRBD1 matching 9 bases. Trimming cost V 2 bases and J 5 bases; bases outside gene matches: 12. The CDR3 is 17 residues long. CDR1 and CDR2 (germline): MNHEY, SVGEGT. The CDR3 sequence: CASSYLKNRGLRETQYF. The covered CDR3 bases are TGTGCCAGCAGTTACCTTAAGAACAGGGGGCTGAGGGAGACC.

This clone has a handful of counts. The read stops 3 residues short of the end of the CDR3; the missing end is completed from the germline J gene. The J gene is TRBJ2-1, the V gene TRBV7-3; TRBD1 aligns across 8 bases. V gave up 5 bases and J gave up 9 bases; unmatched junction bases: 12. Germline CDR1 and CDR2: SGHTA and FQGTGA. This CDR3 spans 15 amino acids. This CDR3 reads CASSPQDRAGGEQFF. The part of the CDR3 DNA that was read is TGTGCCAGCAGCCCCCAGGACAGGGCAGGCGGTGAG.

The table lists this clone with a few counts. The read halts 3 residues ahead of the CDR3 end, with the missing end drawn from the germline J gene. The chain employs TRBV18 and TRBJ2-5; D is possibly TRBD2 (6 bases). Germline CDR1 and CDR2: KGHSH and LQKENI. The CDR3 runs 16 residues. The germline V and J ends were trimmed by 3 bases and 0 bases, with 14 bases remaining between them. CDR3 DNA (partial): TGTGCCAGCTCACCCCTAAAAAGCGGGTACCAAGAGACC. As protein: CASSPLKSGYQET. The CDR3, in full, reads CASSPLKSGYQETQYF.

This clone was seen many times. The read ends 3 residues early relative to the CDR3; the germline J gene fills the gap. This chain uses TRBV29-1 with TRBJ1-2; D remains unclear. This CDR3 comprises 13 residues. V lost 0 bases, J lost 0 bases, and 5 bases lay in between. Germline V gives CDR1 SQVTM, CDR2 ANQGSEA. The CDR3 is CSVEDKSNYGYTF. Incomplete CDR3 DNA: TGCAGCGTTGAAGATAAATCTAACTATGGC.

This clone was counted many times. The read terminates 3 residues before the CDR3 end, so the remaining end is supplied by the germline J gene. The J gene is TRBJ2-3, the V gene TRBV19; 14 bases fit TRBD2. The CDR3 extends over 17 amino acids. The V segment lost 2 bases and the J segment 8 bases; nucleotides outside the gene matches: 9. Per the germline V gene, CDR1 is LNHDA and CDR2 is SQIVND (reference sequence). The CDR3 DNA, read in part, is TGTGCCAGTAGTATACAAGGGACAGGACTAGCGGGAGGTACG. Translating it yields CASSIQGTGLAGGT. The complete CDR3 protein is CASSIQGTGLAGGTQYF.

This clone appeared a few times. The CDR3 is cut off 3 residues early in the read; its end comes from the germline J gene. The gene calls are TRBV2 and TRBJ2-7; D is ambiguous. Germline CDR1 is SNHLY and CDR2 is FYNNEI. The CDR3 is made up of 13 amino acids. Trimming left V 4 bases short and J 0 bases short, with 7 bases between. Incomplete CDR3 DNA: TGTGCCAGCAGTGGTGGCGGCTCCTACGAG. Translated: CASSGGGSYE. The complete CDR3 protein is CASSGGGSYEQYF.

This clone was seen repeatedly, ten times or more. The read ends 3 residues early relative to the CDR3; the germline J gene fills the gap. V gene TRBV12-3 or TRBV12-4 combines with J gene TRBJ1-1, with 7 bases fitting TRBD1. Trimming cost V 5 bases and J 7 bases; bases outside gene matches: 7. The CDR3 is made up of 13 amino acids. The CDR3 protein is CASSLTTGDEAFF. CDR3 DNA (partial): TGTGCCAGCAGTCTTACCACAGGGGATGAA.

This clone rates as medium-sized. The CDR3 goes on 3 residues after the read ends, and that part is filled in from the germline J gene. This chain links TRBV9 with TRBJ2-1, with TRBD2 matching over 11 bases. Germline V gives CDR1 SGDLS, CDR2 YYNGEE. The J segment lost 9 bases and the V segment lost 1 base, leaving 6 bases of the junction unmatched. This CDR3 is built from 15 residues. CDR3 in amino acids: CASSVTSGSFGEQFF. The covered CDR3 bases are TGTGCCAGCAGCGTAACTAGCGGGAGTTTCGGTGAG.

On this clone: Read coverage stops 3 residues before the CDR3 terminus; the germline J gene supplies the remainder. The chain is built from TRBV5-6 and TRBJ2-7, with D tentatively TRBD1 (5 bases). Germline V lookup: CDR1 SGHDT, CDR2 YYEEEE. Trimming stripped 0 bases from V and 2 bases from J, with 6 bases between. CDR3 size: 13 residues. The CDR3 DNA, read in part, is TGTGCCAGCAGCTTGGTCAGGGCCTACGAG. Amino acids: CASSLVRAYE. The entire CDR3 sequence reads CASSLVRAYEQYF.

This clone is labeled medium-sized. The missing CDR3 end, 3 residues past where the read stops, is filled in from the germline J gene. The V and J genes are TRBV7-2 and TRBJ2-5; D may be TRBD2 (5 bases). The CDR3 loop spans 14 amino acids. The germline V gene has CDR1 SGHTA and CDR2 FQGNSA. V lost 6 bases and J lost 1, with 12 bases in between. CDR3 DNA, as far as it was read: TGTGCCAGCAGGCGACCAGGACTCCAAGAGACC. Residues: CASRRPGLQET. In full, the CDR3 reads CASRRPGLQETQYF.

On this clone: The CDR3 extends 3 residues past the end of the read, so its final part is completed from the germline J gene. V usage is TRBV18 and J usage is TRBJ2-3, with D possibly being TRBD2 (7 bases). The length of the CDR3 is 16 residues. CDR1 is KGHSH, CDR2 LQKENI, per germline. V lost 2 bases and J 3 bases, leaving 15 bases between the germline ends. The CDR3 loop is CASSPTVRGATDTQYF. Partial CDR3 DNA: TGTGCCAGCTCACCAACCGTCCGGGGGGCTACAGATACG.

This clone was seen more than once but under ten times. The sequenced fragment ends 3 residues before the CDR3 boundary, so the rest is inferred from the germline J gene. This chain links TRBV30 with TRBJ2-1, with TRBD2 identical over 9 bases. J gave up 9 bases and V 4 bases, and 16 bases lay outside the gene matches. CDR1 and CDR2 from the germline V gene are GTSNPN and SVGIG (reference sequence). The CDR3 runs 16 residues. This chain's CDR3 is CAWTVWRGGRIGEQFF. Incomplete CDR3 DNA: TGTGCCTGGACCGTATGGCGGGGGGGACGTATCGGTGAG. The full variable domain, with the rest looked up from reference TRBV30 and TRBJ2-1, is SQTIHQWPATLVQPVGSPLSLECTVEGTSNPNLYWYRQAAGRGLQLLFYSVGIGQISSEVPQNLSASRPQDRQFILSSKKLLLSDSGFYLCAWTVWRGGRIGEQFFGPGTRLTVL.